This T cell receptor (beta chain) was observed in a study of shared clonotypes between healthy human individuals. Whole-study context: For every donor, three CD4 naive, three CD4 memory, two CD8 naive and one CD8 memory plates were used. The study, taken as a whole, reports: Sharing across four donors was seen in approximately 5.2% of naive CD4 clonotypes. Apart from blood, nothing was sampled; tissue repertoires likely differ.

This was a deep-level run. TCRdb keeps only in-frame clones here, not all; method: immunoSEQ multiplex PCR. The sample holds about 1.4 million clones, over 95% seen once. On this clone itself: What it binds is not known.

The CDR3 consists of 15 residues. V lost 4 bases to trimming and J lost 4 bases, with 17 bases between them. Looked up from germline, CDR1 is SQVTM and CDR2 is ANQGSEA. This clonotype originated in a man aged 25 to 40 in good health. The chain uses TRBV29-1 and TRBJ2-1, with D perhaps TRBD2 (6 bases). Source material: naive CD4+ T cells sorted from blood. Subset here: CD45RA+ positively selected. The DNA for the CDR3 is TGCAGCGTTGCCCAGAGGGACTCCGCTTACAATGAGCAGTTCTTC. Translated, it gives CSVAQRDSAYNEQFF.